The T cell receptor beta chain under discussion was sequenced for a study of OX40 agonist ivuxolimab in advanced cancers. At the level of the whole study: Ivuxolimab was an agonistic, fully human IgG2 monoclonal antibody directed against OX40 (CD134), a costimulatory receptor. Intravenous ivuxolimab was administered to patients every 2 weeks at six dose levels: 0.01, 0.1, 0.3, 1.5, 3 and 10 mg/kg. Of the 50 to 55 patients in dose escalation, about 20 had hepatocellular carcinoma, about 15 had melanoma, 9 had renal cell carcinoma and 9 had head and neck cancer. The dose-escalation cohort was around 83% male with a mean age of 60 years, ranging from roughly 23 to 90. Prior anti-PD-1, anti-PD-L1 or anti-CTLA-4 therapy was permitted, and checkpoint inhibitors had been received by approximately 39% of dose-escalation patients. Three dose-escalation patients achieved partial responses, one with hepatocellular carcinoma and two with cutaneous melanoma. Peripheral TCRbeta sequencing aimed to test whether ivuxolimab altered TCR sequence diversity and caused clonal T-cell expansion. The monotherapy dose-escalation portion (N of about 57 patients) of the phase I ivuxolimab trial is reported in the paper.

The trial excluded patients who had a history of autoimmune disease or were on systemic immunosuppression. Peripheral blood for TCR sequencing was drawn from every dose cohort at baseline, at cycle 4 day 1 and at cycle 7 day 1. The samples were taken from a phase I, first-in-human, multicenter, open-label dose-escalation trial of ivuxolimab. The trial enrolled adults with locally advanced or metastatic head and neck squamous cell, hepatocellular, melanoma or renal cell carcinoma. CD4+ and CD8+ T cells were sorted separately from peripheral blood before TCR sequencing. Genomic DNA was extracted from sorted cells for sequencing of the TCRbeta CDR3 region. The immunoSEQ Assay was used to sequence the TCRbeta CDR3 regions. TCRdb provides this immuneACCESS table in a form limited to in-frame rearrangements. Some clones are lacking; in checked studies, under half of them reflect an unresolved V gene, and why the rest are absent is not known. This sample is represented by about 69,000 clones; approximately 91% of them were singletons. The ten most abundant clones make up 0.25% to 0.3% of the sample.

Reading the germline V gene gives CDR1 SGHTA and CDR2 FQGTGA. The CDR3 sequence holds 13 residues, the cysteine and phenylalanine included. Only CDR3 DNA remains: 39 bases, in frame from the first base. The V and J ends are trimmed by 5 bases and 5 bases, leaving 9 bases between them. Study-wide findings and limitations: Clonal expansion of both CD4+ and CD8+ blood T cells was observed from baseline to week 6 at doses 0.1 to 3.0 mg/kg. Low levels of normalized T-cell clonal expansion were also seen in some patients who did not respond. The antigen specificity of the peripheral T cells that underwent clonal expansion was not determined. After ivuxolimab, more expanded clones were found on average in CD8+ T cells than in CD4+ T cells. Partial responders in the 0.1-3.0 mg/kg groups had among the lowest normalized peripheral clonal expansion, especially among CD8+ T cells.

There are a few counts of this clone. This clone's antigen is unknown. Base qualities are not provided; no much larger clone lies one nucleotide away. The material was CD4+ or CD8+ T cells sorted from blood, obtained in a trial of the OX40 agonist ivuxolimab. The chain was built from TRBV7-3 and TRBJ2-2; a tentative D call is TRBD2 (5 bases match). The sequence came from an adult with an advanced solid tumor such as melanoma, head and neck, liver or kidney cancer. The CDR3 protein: CASSASGTGELFF. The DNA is TGTGCCAGCAGCGCCTCGGGGACCGGGGAGCTGTTTTTT.